The 27 T cell receptor beta chains reported below all come from one sample, sequenced in a study of cytomegalovirus exposure and HLA in healthy donors. The method was immunoSEQ multiplex PCR; TCRdb's version includes in-frame clones alone and lacks a portion of them. The data show a few hundred thousand clones, around 90% seen once. The sample consisted of PBMCs. These receptors were taken from a woman aged 18-29 years in good health and CMV-seronegative.

V and J are TRBV2 and TRBJ2-5, with 10 bases fitting TRBD1. Trimming at V came to 9 bases and at J to 5 bases, leaving 9 bases not matched to a gene. Per the germline V gene, CDR1 is SNHLY and CDR2 is FYNNEI. This CDR3 contains 14 residues. The CDR3 region has the DNA TGTGCCAGTAGAAGGGGACAGGGGTGGGAGACCCAGTACTTC. Residues: CASRRGQGWETQYF.

This chain uses TRBV9 with TRBJ2-3; tentatively, D is TRBD1 (5 bases). V was clipped by 0 bases and J by 4 bases, with 12 bases between them. Germline V gene sequence: CDR1 SGDLS, CDR2 YYNGEE. The CDR3 totals 15 residues. The CDR3 region is CASSVEGSPADTQYF. For the CDR3, the DNA is TGTGCCAGCAGCGTAGAGGGGTCACCCGCAGATACGCAGTATTTT.

This clone was picked up many times. Other DNA sequences from this sample encode an identical CDR3 as well. V is TRBV14 and J is TRBJ1-2, with D possibly TRBD1 on 5 matching bases. The CDR3 has 13 amino acids. With 1 base removed from V and 4 bases from J, the gap between germline ends came to 7 bases. The germline gives CDR1 SGHDN, CDR2 FVKESK. The CDR3 region is CASSQGGGYGYTF. CDR3 nucleotide sequence: TGTGCCAGCAGCCAAGGGGGGGGCTATGGCTACACCTTC. The whole variable domain, remainder taken from reference TRBV14 and TRBJ1-2, is EAGVTQFPSHSVIEKGQTVTLRCDPISGHDNLYWYRRVMGKEIKFLLHFVKESKQDESGMPNNRFLAERTGGTYSTLKVQPAELEDSGVYFCASSQGGGYGYTFGSGTRLTVV.

The chain uses TRBV5-1 and TRBJ2-7; no firm D call. Germline loops: CDR1 SGHRS, CDR2 YFSETQ. V lost 0 bases, J lost 0 bases, and 10 bases lay in between. The CDR3 has 15 residues. CDR3 in amino acids: CASSLGRVSSYEQYF. The DNA for the CDR3 is TGCGCCAGCAGCTTGGGCCGGGTGAGCTCCTACGAGCAGTACTTC.

The chain links TRBV4-3 to TRBJ2-3, with 12 bases lining up with TRBD2. The CDR3 has 16 amino acids. The V segment lost 3 bases and the J segment 6 bases; nucleotides outside the gene matches: 7. Germline V lookup: CDR1 LGHNA, CDR2 YSLEER. The CDR3 spells CASSQALAGGEDTQYF. DNA of the CDR3: TGCGCCAGCAGCCAGGCACTAGCGGGAGGTGAGGATACGCAGTATTTT.

The rearrangement joins TRBV28 to TRBJ2-7; 9 nucleotides match TRBD1. This CDR3 contains 14 residues. V dropped 4 bases and J dropped 5; count of bases not matched to a gene: 6. The germline V gene has CDR1 MDHEN and CDR2 SYDVKM. CDR3 nucleotides: TGTGCCAGCAGTTCACCAGGGACAGGGAACGAGCAGTACTTC. Amino acid sequence: CASSSPGTGNEQYF.

The V and J genes are TRBV28 and TRBJ2-3; weak D call: TRBD1 (6 bases). This CDR3 comprises 15 residues. Trimming took off 8 bases at V and 3 bases at J, with 18 bases between the two ends. Germline V lookup: CDR1 MDHEN, CDR2 SYDVKM. CDR3 in DNA: TGTGCCAGCGTCTCAGGGGCCTTGGGAACAGATACGCAGTATTTT. This encodes CASVSGALGTDTQYF. Full variable domain (outside the CDR3, taken from reference TRBV28 and TRBJ2-3): DVKVTQSSRYLVKRTGEKVFLECVQDMDHENMFWYRQDPGLGLRLIYFSYDVKMKEKGDIPEGYSVSREKKERFSLILESASTNQTSMYLCASVSGALGTDTQYFGPGTRLTVL.

V is TRBV9 and J is TRBJ2-2; D might be TRBD1 (6 bases). CDR1 is SGDLS and CDR2 is YYNGEE in the germline V gene. The CDR3 runs to 15 residues. Trimming removed 0 bases at V and 4 bases at J, with 10 bases between. The CDR3 here is CASSVGTDFTGELFF. The CDR3 DNA reads as TGTGCCAGCAGCGTAGGGACAGATTTCACCGGGGAGCTGTTTTTT.

The chain combines TRBV6-1 with TRBJ2-5, with TRBD2 matching 11 bases. Per germline, CDR1 MNHNS and CDR2 SASEGT. Trimming cost V 1 base and J 5 bases; bases outside gene matches: 9. CDR3 size: 17 residues. The CDR3 loop is CASSEGFSGRAGETQYF. The CDR3 nucleotides are TGTGCCAGCAGTGAAGGGTTTAGCGGGAGGGCCGGGGAGACCCAGTACTTC.

There are a few counts of this clone. The chain is built from TRBV2 and TRBJ1-5; 9 bases match TRBD1. The V and J ends lost 5 bases and 4 bases, in that order; junction bases with no gene match: 3. Germline-derived CDR1 and CDR2 are SNHLY and FYNNEI. The CDR3 is 14 amino acids. The DNA of the CDR3 is TGTGCCAGCAGTAGACAGGGGGATAATCAGCCCCAGCATTTT. It specifies CASSRQGDNQPQHF. Full variable domain (missing parts from reference TRBV2 and TRBJ1-5): EPEVTQTPSHQVTQMGQEVILRCVPISNHLYFYWYRQILGQKVEFLVSFYNNEISEKSEIFDDQFSVERPDGSNFTLKIRSTKLEDSAMYFCASSRQGDNQPQHFGDGTRLSIL.

The rearrangement uses TRBV27 and TRBJ2-3; 8 bases map to TRBD2. The CDR3 extends over 18 amino acids. J gave up 4 bases and V 4 bases, and 16 bases lay outside the gene matches. Germline CDR1 MNHEY, CDR2 SMNVEV (reference sequence). CDR3 sequence: CASSSTPDTGTRSDTQYF. CDR3 DNA sequence: TGTGCCAGCAGTTCCACCCCGGACACCGGGACTAGATCAGATACGCAGTATTTT.

This sequence joins TRBV28 and TRBJ2-5; D may be TRBD2 (5 bases). Germline V gene data show CDR1 as MDHEN and CDR2 as SYDVKM. This CDR3 has 14 amino acids. V lost 5 bases and J 2 bases, leaving 12 bases between the germline ends. CDR3 amino acids: CASSLRREQETQYF. CDR3 coding DNA: TGTGCCAGCAGTCTACGACGGGAACAAGAGACCCAGTACTTC.

The rearrangement links TRBV7-9 to TRBJ1-1; D not resolved. The CDR3 is 12 amino acids. The germline V gene has CDR1 SEHNR and CDR2 FQNEAQ (reference sequence). V gave up 3 bases and J gave up 2 bases, with 4 bases separating them. The DNA for the CDR3 is TGTGCCAGCAGCTTTATTAACACTGAAGCTTTCTTT. Amino acids: CASSFINTEAFF.

This clone occurred once. The genes are TRBV6-6 and TRBJ2-7; no definite D call. CDR1 MNHNY and CDR2 SVGAGI come from the germline V gene (reference sequence). Deletions cut 3 bases from V and 0 bases from J, with 6 bases between. CDR3 length: 13 amino acids. This CDR3 reads CASSYISSYEQYF. The DNA of the CDR3 is TGTGCCAGCAGTTATATTAGCTCCTACGAGCAGTACTTC.

V gene TRBV27 combines with J gene TRBJ2-7; tentative D call: TRBD1 (5 bases). CDR1 is MNHEY and CDR2 is SMNVEV in the germline V gene (reference sequence). The CDR3 consists of 13 residues. V lost 5 bases and J lost 7, with 15 bases in between. The CDR3 is CASSKIQGGEQYF. CDR3 nucleotide sequence: TGTGCCAGCAGTAAGATCCAGGGTGGGGAGCAGTACTTC.

This chain uses TRBV18 with TRBJ2-7; weak D call: TRBD1 (6 bases). CDR3 length: 15 amino acids. Germline V gene lookup returns CDR1 KGHSH and CDR2 LQKENI. The V end was cut by 1 base, the J end by 6 bases, with 16 bases between. CDR3 protein: CASSPLRQEVGEQYF. The CDR3 nucleotides are TGTGCCAGCTCACCACTGCGACAGGAGGTGGGCGAGCAGTACTTC. The whole variable domain, remainder taken from reference TRBV18 and TRBJ2-7, is NAGVMQNPRHLVRRRGQEARLRCSPMKGHSHVYWYRQLPEEGLKFMVYLQKENIIDESGMPKERFSAEFPKEGPSILRIQQVVRGDSAAYFCASSPLRQEVGEQYFGPGTRLTVT.

The chain employs TRBV10-1 and TRBJ2-1; 7 positions agree with TRBD2. After removal of 1 base from V and 5 bases from J, the junction contained 11 bases not matched to a gene. Germline V gene lookup returns CDR1 WNHNN and CDR2 SYGVQD (reference sequence). This CDR3 is built from 17 residues. CDR3 DNA sequence: TGCGCCAGCAGTGAGTTCCCGGGGAGGGAAGGTAACAATGAGCAGTTCTTC. Translating it yields CASSEFPGREGNNEQFF.

The chain joins TRBV6-5 to TRBJ1-4; D unclear. With 0 bases removed from V and 8 bases from J, the gap between germline ends came to 13 bases. The germline V gene has CDR1 MNHEY and CDR2 SVGAGI. The length of the CDR3 is 15 residues. The CDR3 loop reads CASSYSSTGREKLFF. CDR3 DNA sequence: TGTGCCAGCAGTTACTCCTCGACGGGGAGGGAAAAACTGTTTTTT.

This clone has only one observation. This rearrangement joins TRBV7-2 to TRBJ1-5; D is ambiguous. From germline, CDR1 is SGHTA and CDR2 FQGNSA. The CDR3 sequence is 13 residues long. V gave up 5 bases and J gave up 4 bases, with 9 bases separating them. The DNA for the CDR3 is TGTGCCAGCAGCCCGAGCTGGAATCAGCCCCAGCATTTT. It encodes CASSPSWNQPQHF.

The chain recombines TRBV27 with TRBJ1-1; D not certain. This CDR3 spans 16 amino acids. Germline-derived CDR1 and CDR2 are MNHEY and SMNVEV (reference sequence). V was clipped by 0 bases and J by 1 base, with 12 bases between them. For the CDR3, the DNA is TGTGCCAGCAGTTTATCGAGTATAGTTTCGAACACTGAAGCTTTCTTT. Its translation: CASSLSSIVSNTEAFF.

This clone was recorded once. The V call is TRBV4-2, the J call TRBJ2-2; a possible D gene is TRBD1 (5 bases). Germline V gives CDR1 LGHNA, CDR2 YNFKEQ. There are 16 residues in the CDR3. V was trimmed by 3 bases and J by 0 bases, leaving 11 bases between them. CDR3 sequence: CASSQNTGSNTGELFF. The CDR3, as DNA: TGTGCCAGCAGCCAGAATACAGGATCGAACACCGGGGAGCTGTTTTTT.

This chain connects TRBV9 to TRBJ1-4; D is perhaps TRBD1 (5 bases). The CDR3 sequence is 19 residues long. Germline V CDR1 and CDR2: SGDLS, YYNGEE. V lost 0 bases to trimming and J lost 2 bases, with 20 bases between them. CDR3 nucleotides: TGTGCCAGCAGCGTAGGTCAGGGCTACCTATCGAGGACTAATGAAAAACTGTTTTTT. This codes for CASSVGQGYLSRTNEKLFF.

This rearrangement joins TRBV2 to TRBJ2-2, with D possibly matching TRBD2 (6 bases). This CDR3 has 15 amino acids. Trimming removed 4 bases at V and 5 bases at J, with 14 bases between. From germline, CDR1 is SNHLY and CDR2 FYNNEI. The chain's CDR3 is CASSGGGAGTGELFF. The DNA for the CDR3 is TGTGCCAGCAGTGGTGGCGGGGCGGGGACCGGGGAGCTGTTTTTT.

The V and J genes are TRBV7-9 and TRBJ2-1, with TRBD2 identical over 11 bases. Germline V gene lookup returns CDR1 SEHNR and CDR2 FQNEAQ (reference sequence). The V segment lost 10 bases and the J segment 6 bases; nucleotides outside the gene matches: 8. This CDR3 has 14 amino acids. In DNA form, the CDR3 reads TGTGCCACCCGGGGACTAGCGGAGATCAATGAGCAGTTCTTC. It codes for CATRGLAEINEQFF.

V usage is TRBV2 and J usage is TRBJ2-7, with a tentative D call TRBD2 (5 bases). Trimming took off 3 bases at V and 3 bases at J, with 9 bases between the two ends. Germline values: CDR1 SNHLY, CDR2 FYNNEI. The CDR3 contains 13 residues. CDR3 residues: CASSEEADYEQYF. DNA of the CDR3: TGTGCCAGCAGTGAGGAAGCGGACTACGAGCAGTACTTC. The full variable domain, its missing parts supplied by reference TRBV2 and TRBJ2-7, is EPEVTQTPSHQVTQMGQEVILRCVPISNHLYFYWYRQILGQKVEFLVSFYNNEISEKSEIFDDQFSVERPDGSNFTLKIRSTKLEDSAMYFCASSEEADYEQYFGPGTRLTVT.

The V gene is TRBV11-2, the J gene TRBJ1-1; D perhaps matches TRBD1 (6 bases). V lost 5 bases and J 3 bases, leaving 16 bases between the germline ends. The CDR3 runs to 15 residues. Germline CDR1 and CDR2: SGHAT and FQNNGV. The CDR3 protein is CASSPTGEGDTEAFF. In DNA form, the CDR3 reads TGTGCCAGCAGCCCGACGGGGGAGGGGGACACTGAAGCTTTCTTT.

The rearrangement uses TRBV5-6 and TRBJ2-3; 7 bases are a match to TRBD1. Per the germline V gene, CDR1 is SGHDT and CDR2 is YYEEEE. The CDR3 runs 15 residues. V lost 5 bases to trimming and J lost 0 bases; unmatched junction nucleotides: 6. The CDR3 region has the DNA TGTGCCAGCAGTCTAGGGGGCAGGAGCACAGATACGCAGTATTTT. Protein sequence: CASSLGGRSTDTQYF.